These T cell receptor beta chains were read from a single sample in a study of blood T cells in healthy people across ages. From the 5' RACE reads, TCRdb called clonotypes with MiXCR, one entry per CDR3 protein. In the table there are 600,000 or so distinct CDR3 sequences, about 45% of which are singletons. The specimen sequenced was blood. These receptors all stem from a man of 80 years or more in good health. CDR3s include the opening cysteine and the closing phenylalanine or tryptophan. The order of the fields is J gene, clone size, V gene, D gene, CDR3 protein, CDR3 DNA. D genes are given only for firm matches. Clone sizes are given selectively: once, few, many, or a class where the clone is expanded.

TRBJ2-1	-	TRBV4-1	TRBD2	CASSQRPPGGDNEQFF	TGCGCCAGCAGCCAAAGACCTCCGGGGGGTGACAATGAGCAGTTCTTC
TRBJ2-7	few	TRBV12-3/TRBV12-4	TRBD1	CASSLGGQGSYEQYF	TGTGCCAGCAGTTTAGGGGGACAGGGGTCCTACGAGCAGTACTTC
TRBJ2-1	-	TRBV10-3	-	CATGTESYNEQLF	TGTGCCACGGGGACGGAATCCTACAATGAGCAGTTATTC
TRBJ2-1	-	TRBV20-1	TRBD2	CRASERGEQFF	TGCAGGGCCTCGGAGCGGGGAGAGCAGTTCTTC
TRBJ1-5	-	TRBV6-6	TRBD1	CASSPGTGSQPQHF	TGTGCCAGCAGTCCCGGGACAGGTTCTCAGCCCCAGCATTTT
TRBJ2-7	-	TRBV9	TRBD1	CASSRTGQDYEQYF	TGTGCCAGCAGCAGGACAGGGCAAGACTACGAGCAGTACTTC
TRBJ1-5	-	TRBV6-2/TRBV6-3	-	CASSDTVNQPQHF	TGTGCCAGCAGTGACACCGTGAATCAGCCCCAGCATTTT
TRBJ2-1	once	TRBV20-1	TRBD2	CSARGERGLNNEQFF	TGCAGTGCTAGGGGGGAGCGGGGGTTAAACAATGAGCAGTTCTTC
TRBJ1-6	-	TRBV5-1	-	CASSSAGVSYNSPLHF	TGCGCCAGCAGCTCTGCCGGGGTGTCCTATAATTCACCCCTCCACTTT
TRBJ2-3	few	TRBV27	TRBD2	CASSRLARSTDTQYF	TGTGCCAGCAGTCGACTAGCGAGAAGCACAGATACGCAGTATTTT
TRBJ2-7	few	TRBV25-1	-	CATSKGFYEQYF	TGTGCCACCTCGAAAGGGTTCTACGAGCAGTACTTC
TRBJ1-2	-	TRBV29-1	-	CSATGTEEDGYTF	TGCAGCGCAACCGGGACTGAAGAAGATGGCTACACCTTC
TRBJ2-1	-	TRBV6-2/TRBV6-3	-	CASSTGFGEQFF	TGTGCCAGCAGTACAGGGTTCGGTGAGCAGTTCTTC
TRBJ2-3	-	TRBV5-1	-	CASSNLPAPSTDTQYF	TGCGCCAGCAGCAACTTACCAGCGCCTAGCACAGATACGCAGTATTTT
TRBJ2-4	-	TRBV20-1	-	CSALTSSKNIQYF	TGCAGTGCCTTAACTAGTTCCAAAAACATTCAGTACTTC
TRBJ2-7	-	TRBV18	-	CASSSRTGSHEQYF	TGTGCCAGCTCATCTCGGACGGGCTCCCACGAGCAGTACTTC
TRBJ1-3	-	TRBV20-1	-	CSARPRGGNTIYF	TGCAGTGCTAGACCCCGAGGAGGAAACACCATATATTTT
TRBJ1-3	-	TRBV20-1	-	CSARKQMSGNTIYF	TGCAGTGCTAGAAAGCAGATGTCTGGAAACACCATATATTTT
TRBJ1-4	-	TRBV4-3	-	CASSLGGHNNEKLFF	TGCGCCAGCAGCCTGGGGGGGCACAATAATGAAAAACTGTTTTTT
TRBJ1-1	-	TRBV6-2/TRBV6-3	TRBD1	CASSYDRGLNTEAFF	TGTGCCAGCAGTTATGACAGGGGACTGAACACTGAAGCTTTCTTT
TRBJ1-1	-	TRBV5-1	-	CASSGPRGNTEAFF	TGCGCCAGCAGCGGGCCCCGGGGAAACACTGAAGCTTTCTTT
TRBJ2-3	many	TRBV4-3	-	CASSQDRAPDTQYF	TGCGCCAGCAGCCAAGATCGGGCCCCCGATACGCAGTATTTT
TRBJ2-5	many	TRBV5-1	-	CASSKQETQYF	TGCGCCAGCAGCAAACAAGAGACCCAGTACTTC
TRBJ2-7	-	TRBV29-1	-	CSVDGGKEQYF	TGCAGCGTTGACGGGGGCAAGGAGCAGTACTTC
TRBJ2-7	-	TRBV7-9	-	CASSSPQRIYEQYF	TGTGCCAGCAGCTCCCCTCAAAGGATCTACGAGCAGTACTTC
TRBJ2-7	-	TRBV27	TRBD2	CASSAGLAVPYEQYF	TGTGCCAGCAGTGCTGGACTAGCGGTCCCCTACGAGCAGTACTTC
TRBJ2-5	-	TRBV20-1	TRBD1	CSASGTGWETQYF	TGCAGTGCTTCCGGGACAGGGTGGGAGACCCAGTACTTC
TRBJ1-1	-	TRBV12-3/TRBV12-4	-	CASSPQGGRNTEAFF	TGTGCCAGCAGCCCCCAGGGTGGACGGAACACTGAAGCTTTCTTT
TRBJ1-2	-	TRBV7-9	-	CASSVGAGDGYTF	TGTGCCAGCAGCGTAGGGGCGGGCGATGGCTACACCTTC
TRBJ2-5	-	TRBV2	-	CASSNRREETQYF	TGTGCCAGCAGCAACAGGAGAGAAGAGACCCAGTACTTC
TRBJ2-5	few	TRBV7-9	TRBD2	CASFLAGGETQYF	TGTGCCAGTTTCTTAGCGGGAGGCGAGACCCAGTACTTC
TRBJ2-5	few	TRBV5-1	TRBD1	CASTPTKTGYGGETQYF	TGCGCCAGCACCCCCACAAAGACAGGGTACGGCGGAGAGACCCAGTACTTC
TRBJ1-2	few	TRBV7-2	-	CASSPDNRYGYTF	TGTGCCAGCAGCCCGGACAACCGCTATGGCTACACCTTC
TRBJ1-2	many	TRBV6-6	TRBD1	CASRTTGGSGGYTF	TGTGCCAGCAGAACAACAGGGGGCTCAGGTGGCTACACCTTC
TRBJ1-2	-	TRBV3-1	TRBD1	CASSQDRQGGGYTF	TGTGCCAGCAGCCAAGATCGGCAGGGGGGAGGCTACACCTTC
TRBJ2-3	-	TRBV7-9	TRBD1	CASSTGTGVDTQYF	TGTGCCAGCAGCACCGGGACAGGGGTTGACACGCAGTATTTT
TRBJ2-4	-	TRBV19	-	CASSRTAGLAKNIQYF	TGTGCCAGTAGTCGGACAGCGGGACTAGCCAAAAACATTCAGTACTTC
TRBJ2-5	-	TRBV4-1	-	CASSQSSGLWETQYF	TGCGCCAGCAGCCAATCCTCAGGGTTATGGGAGACCCAGTACTTC
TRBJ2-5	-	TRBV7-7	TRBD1	CASSPTTGVETQYF	TGTGCTAGCAGCCCAACGACAGGGGTGGAGACCCAGTACTTC
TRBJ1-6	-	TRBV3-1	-	CASSLDGTINSPLHF	TGTGCCAGCAGCCTTGACGGGACAATTAATTCACCCCTCCACTTT
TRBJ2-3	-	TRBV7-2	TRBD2	CASSSSGGGASDTQYF	TGTGCCAGCAGCTCGTCGGGCGGGGGGGCCAGCGACACGCAGTATTTT
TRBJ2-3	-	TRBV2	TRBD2	CAVSGLAGGPSTDTQYF	TGTGCCGTCAGCGGGCTAGCGGGAGGCCCAAGCACAGATACGCAGTATTTT
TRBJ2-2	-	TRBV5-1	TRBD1	CASSAGGANTGELFF	TGCGCCAGCTCCGCAGGGGGCGCGAACACCGGGGAGCTGTTTTTT
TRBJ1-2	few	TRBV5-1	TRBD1	CASSPGTGGDYGYTF	TGCGCCAGCAGCCCGGGGACAGGGGGTGACTATGGCTACACCTTC
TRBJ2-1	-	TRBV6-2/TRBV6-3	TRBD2	CASSYLGGKDNEQFF	TGTGCCAGCAGTTACCTCGGGGGGAAGGACAATGAGCAGTTCTTC
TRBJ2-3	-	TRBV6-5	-	CASRAQDRSTDTQYF	TGTGCCAGCAGAGCCCAGGACAGAAGCACAGATACGCAGTATTTT
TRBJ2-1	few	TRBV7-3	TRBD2	CASSLNGLGGEQFF	TGTGCCAGCAGCTTAAACGGACTAGGTGGTGAGCAGTTCTTC
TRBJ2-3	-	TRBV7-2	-	CAGSQTQGNTQYF	TGTGCCGGCAGCCAAACCCAGGGGAATACGCAGTATTTT
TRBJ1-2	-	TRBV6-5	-	CASTGRASFYTF	TGTGCCAGCACCGGACGGGCTTCGTTCTACACCTTC
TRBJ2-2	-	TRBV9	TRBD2	CASRAGGSTGELFF	TGTGCCAGCCGGGCGGGGGGTAGCACCGGGGAGCTGTTTTTT
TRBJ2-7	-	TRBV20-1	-	CSASPTGNEQYF	TGCAGTGCTAGCCCCACAGGGAACGAGCAGTACTTC
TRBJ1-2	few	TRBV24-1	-	CATSARGDGYTF	TGTGCCACCAGTGCCCGAGGTGATGGCTACACCTTC
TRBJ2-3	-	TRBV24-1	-	CATSETGRKPDTQYF	TGTGCCACCAGTGAGACAGGGAGGAAGCCAGATACGCAGTATTTT
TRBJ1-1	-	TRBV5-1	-	CASSLGDSGTEAFF	TGCGCCAGCAGCTTGGGCGACAGCGGCACTGAAGCTTTCTTT